The 15 T cell receptor beta chains presented below share a single source sample, sequenced in a study of blood T cell repertoires in COVID-19. The data were produced by immunoSEQ multiplex PCR, yet TCRdb's version contains in-frame clones alone and is incomplete. The table shows around 160,000 clones, with roughly 80% occurring only once. Sequencing input: PBMCs or T cells enriched from blood (not recorded which). The receptors were gathered from a woman aged 60-70 years who had recovered from COVID-19.

This clone was seen repeatedly, ten times or more. The chain joins TRBV23-1 to TRBJ1-4; 8 nucleotides match TRBD1. TRBV23-1 is designated an ORF whose function remains uncertain. CDR3 length: 16 amino acids. Unmatched junction bases numbered 9, after V lost 4 bases and J lost 5 bases. The CDR3 coding sequence is TGCGCCAGCAGTCGGGGACAGGAGGTGCCGAATGAAAAACTGTTTTTT. This codes for CASSRGQEVPNEKLFF.

The chain uses TRBV4-1 and TRBJ1-2, with 9 bases fitting TRBD1. V gave up 6 bases and J gave up 0 bases; unmatched junction bases: 14. From germline, CDR1 is MGHRA and CDR2 YSYEKL. This CDR3 has 18 amino acids. The CDR3 is CASRLTGGASITNYGYTF. The DNA of the CDR3 is TGCGCCAGCAGGCTTACAGGGGGCGCCTCGATCACTAACTATGGCTACACCTTC.

The chain couples TRBV2 to TRBJ1-1, with D possibly TRBD1 on 5 matching bases. Germline CDR1 reads SNHLY; CDR2 reads FYNNEI. V dropped 2 bases and J dropped 1 base, with 8 bases sitting between them. This CDR3 spans 14 amino acids. In nucleotides, the CDR3 is TGTGCCAGCAGTGAATGGCAGGGGAACACTGAAGCTTTCTTT. Residues: CASSEWQGNTEAFF.

This clone was counted once. This chain connects TRBV19 to TRBJ1-2; D is perhaps TRBD1 (5 bases). The CDR3 spans 15 residues. Germline V gene lookup returns CDR1 LNHDA and CDR2 SQIVND (reference sequence). V was clipped by 5 bases and J by 4 bases, with 17 bases between them. The CDR3, as DNA: TGTGCCAGTAGTGTGTCCGACAGTGCCTCCTATGGCTACACCTTC. It encodes CASSVSDSASYGYTF.

This chain connects TRBV24-1 to TRBJ1-5; D is uncertain. Germline CDR1 is KGHDR and CDR2 is SFDVKD. Trimming pared 8 bases from V and 6 bases from J, leaving 13 bases between. The CDR3 sequence is 13 residues long. The DNA for the CDR3 is TGTGCCACCACGGAGGGATCGAGTCAGCCCCAGCATTTT. It codes for CATTEGSSQPQHF.

This clone was recorded only once. The chain carries TRBV6-2 or TRBV6-3 and TRBJ2-7; D call uncertain. V lost 0 bases, J lost 3 bases, and 9 bases lay in between. The CDR3 consists of 14 residues. The V gene's germline CDR1 is MNHEY and CDR2 SVGEGT. This CDR3 reads CASSYSAEVYEQYF. The CDR3 coding sequence is TGTGCCAGCAGTTACTCCGCGGAAGTCTACGAGCAGTACTTC.

The CDR3 reads CASSYPVGELFF. In DNA, the CDR3 is TGTGCCAGCAGCTATCCCGTCGGGGAGCTGTTTTTT. V is TRBV5-5 and J is TRBJ2-2; D is uncertain. V lost 3 bases and J 7 bases, leaving 7 bases between the germline ends. Germline V lookup: CDR1 SGHKS, CDR2 YYEKEE (reference sequence). This CDR3 has 12 amino acids.

The chain recombines TRBV11-2 with TRBJ1-2; D remains ambiguous. V lost 3 bases, J lost 0 bases, and 5 bases lay in between. Germline loops: CDR1 SGHAT, CDR2 FQNNGV. The CDR3 is made up of 13 amino acids. As DNA, the CDR3 is TGTGCCAGCAGCTTCCCTTCTAACTATGGCTACACCTTC. Encoded protein: CASSFPSNYGYTF.

The chain employs TRBV19 and TRBJ1-4; unclear D gene. CDR3 size: 13 residues. From germline, CDR1 is LNHDA and CDR2 SQIVND (reference sequence). V was pared by 3 bases and J by 4 bases, with 6 bases between. Written as DNA, the CDR3 is TGTGCCAGTAGTATCCGGGGTAATGAAAAACTGTTTTTT. It translates to CASSIRGNEKLFF.

The chain uses TRBV7-2 and TRBJ2-2; TRBD1 matches at 7 bases. Germline values: CDR1 SGHTA, CDR2 FQGNSA. The V and J ends lost 5 bases and 0 bases, in that order; junction bases with no gene match: 6. The CDR3 runs 16 residues. This CDR3 is CASSGQVHANTGELFF. The CDR3 region has the DNA TGTGCCAGCAGCGGACAGGTTCACGCGAACACCGGGGAGCTGTTTTTT.

The V call is TRBV5-4, the J call TRBJ2-3; 13 nucleotides line up with TRBD2. The CDR3 runs 14 residues. Germline-derived CDR1 and CDR2 are SGHNT and YYREEE (reference sequence). The trim removed 3 bases at V and 10 bases at J, leaving 5 bases unmatched. The CDR3: CASSSPGTSGAQYF. Written as DNA, the CDR3 is TGTGCCAGCAGCTCCCCCGGGACTAGCGGGGCGCAGTATTTT.

This clone was seen a single time. J is TRBJ1-1 and V is TRBV7-3; possible D gene TRBD1, 6 bases. This CDR3 is 14 amino acids long. Trimming removed 0 bases from V and 4 bases from J, with 9 bases in between. Germline V lookup: CDR1 SGHTA, CDR2 FQGTGA. The CDR3 region has the DNA TGTGCCAGCAGCTTAACGGGGGCCAGCACTGAAGCTTTCTTT. This encodes CASSLTGASTEAFF.

CDR3 in amino acids: CASSEYGQVLNEQFF. DNA for the CDR3: TGTGCCAGCAGTGAATACGGACAGGTTCTCAATGAGCAGTTCTTC. V gene TRBV6-1 combines with J gene TRBJ2-1, with 7 bases fitting TRBD1. The V gene's germline CDR1 is MNHNS and CDR2 SASEGT. This CDR3 contains 15 residues. Trimming took 2 bases from V and 6 from J; bases not matched to a gene: 7.

The rearrangement uses TRBV9 and TRBJ2-3; TRBD2 aligns across 15 bases. This CDR3 has 20 residues. V shed 3 bases, J shed 1 base, and the junction held 12 bases outside the gene matches. Germline V lookup: CDR1 SGDLS, CDR2 YYNGEE. The CDR3 protein is CASSDLGLAGGMVGTDTQYF. The CDR3 nucleotides are TGTGCCAGCAGCGACCTCGGACTAGCGGGGGGGATGGTGGGCACAGATACGCAGTATTTT. Using reference TRBV9 and TRBJ2-3 for the parts outside the CDR3, the full variable domain is DSGVTQTPKHLITATGQRVTLRCSPRSGDLSVYWYQQSLDQGLQFLIQYYNGEERAKGNILERFSAQQFPDLHSELNLSSLELGDSALYFCASSDLGLAGGMVGTDTQYFGPGTRLTVL.

The chain links TRBV29-1 to TRBJ2-2; 7 nucleotides align to TRBD2. V lost 4 bases and J lost 5; bases outside the gene matches: 7. The CDR3 has 14 residues. Germline V lookup: CDR1 SQVTM, CDR2 ANQGSEA. CDR3 DNA: TGCAGCGTTGTCCTTGGGAGGGGAACCGGGGAGCTGTTTTTT. Its translation: CSVVLGRGTGELFF.